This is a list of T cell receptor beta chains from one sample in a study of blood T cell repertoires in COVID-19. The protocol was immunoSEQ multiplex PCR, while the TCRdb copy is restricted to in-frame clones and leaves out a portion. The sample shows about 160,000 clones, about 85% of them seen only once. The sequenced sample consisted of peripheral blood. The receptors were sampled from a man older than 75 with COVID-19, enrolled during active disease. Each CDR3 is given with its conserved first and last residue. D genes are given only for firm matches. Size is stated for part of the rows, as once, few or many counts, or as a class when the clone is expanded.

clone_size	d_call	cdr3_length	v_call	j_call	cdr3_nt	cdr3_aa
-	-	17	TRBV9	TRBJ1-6	TGTGCCAGCAGCGTAGGAGAGACAGGCCTCTCCTTTTCACCCCTCCACTTT	CASSVGETGLSFSPLHF
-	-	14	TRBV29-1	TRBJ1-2	TGCAGCGTTGAGGCCCAGGAAACCTCCTATGGCTACACCTTC	CSVEAQETSYGYTF
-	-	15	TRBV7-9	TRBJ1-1	TGTGCCAGCAGACAACCAGGGATGATGAACACTGAAGCTTTCTTT	CASRQPGMMNTEAFF
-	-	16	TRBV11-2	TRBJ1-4	TGTGCCAGCAGCTTCGATCTTGGACAGTATAATGAAAAACTGTTTTTT	CASSFDLGQYNEKLFF
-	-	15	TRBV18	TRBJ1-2	TGTGCCAGCTCACCACCGATACTGACTAACTATGGCTACACCTTC	CASSPPILTNYGYTF
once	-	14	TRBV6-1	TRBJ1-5	TGTGCCAGCAGTGAATCCCTCTCAGGACAGCCCCAGCATTTT	CASSESLSGQPQHF
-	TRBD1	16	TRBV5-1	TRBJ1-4	TGCGCCAGCAGCTCGGCCCCGGGACAGCTGGATGAAAAACTGTTTTTT	CASSSAPGQLDEKLFF
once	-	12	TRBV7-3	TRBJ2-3	TGTGCCAGCAGCCAAGGGGCAGATACGCAGTATTTT	CASSQGADTQYF
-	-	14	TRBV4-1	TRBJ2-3	TGCGCCAGCAAGAGGGGGGGTAGCACAGATACGCAGTATTTT	CASKRGGSTDTQYF
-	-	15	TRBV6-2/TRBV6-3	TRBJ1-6	TGTGCCAGCAGTTACGGTAGACAGGCCGATTGGGCCCTCCACTTT	CASSYGRQADWALHF
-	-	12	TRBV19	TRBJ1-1	TGTGCCAGTAGTGCAGGTTGGACTGAAGCTTTCTTT	CASSAGWTEAFF
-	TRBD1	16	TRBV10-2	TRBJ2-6	TGCGCCAGCGGCAGAGACAGGGCAACTGGGGCCAACGTCCTGACTTTC	CASGRDRATGANVLTF
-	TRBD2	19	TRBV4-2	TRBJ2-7	TGTGCCAGCAGCCAAGATGGGTCTCCGGGACTAGCGGGGGGATACGAGCAGTACTTC	CASSQDGSPGLAGGYEQYF
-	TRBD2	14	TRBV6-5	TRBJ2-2	TGTGCCGGGGCTAGCGGGGGGGCAGGCGGGGAGCTGTTTTTT	CAGASGGAGGELFF
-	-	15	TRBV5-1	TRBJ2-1	TGCGCCAGCAGCTTAGGGGGGGCTAGGAAAAATGAGCAGTTCTTC	CASSLGGARKNEQFF
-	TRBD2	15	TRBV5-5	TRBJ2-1	TGTGCCAGCAGCTTGGAGGGGAGGGCCGACAATGAGCAGTTCTTC	CASSLEGRADNEQFF
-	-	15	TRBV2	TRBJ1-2	TGTGCCAGCCCTGGGGGGGAGGGACCGGGTAATGGCTACACCTTC	CASPGGEGPGNGYTF
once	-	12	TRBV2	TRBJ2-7	TGTGCCAGCACTCGACAGGCCTACGAGCAGTACTTC	CASTRQAYEQYF
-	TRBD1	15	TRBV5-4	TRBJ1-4	TGTGCCAGCAGCCGAGACAGGGCAACTAATGAAAAACTGTTTTTT	CASSRDRATNEKLFF
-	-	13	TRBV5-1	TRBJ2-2	TGCGCCAGCAGCTCCTCGAACACCGGGGAGCTGTTTTTT	CASSSSNTGELFF
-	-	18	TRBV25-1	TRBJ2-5	TGTGCCAGCAGTGAATATGACTTGAGTAGCGAGGGACAAGAGACCCAGTACTTC	CASSEYDLSSEGQETQYF
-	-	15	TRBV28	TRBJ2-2	TGTGCCAGCTCCCGGCCGGGGGAAAGCACCGGGGAGCTGTTTTTT	CASSRPGESTGELFF
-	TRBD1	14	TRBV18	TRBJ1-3	TGTGCCAGCTCATTCGGGACAGGGCGGTCTACCATATATTTT	CASSFGTGRSTIYF
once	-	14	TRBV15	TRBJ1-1	TGTGCCACCAGCCTCGGGTCTATAGACACTGAAGCTTTCTTT	CATSLGSIDTEAFF
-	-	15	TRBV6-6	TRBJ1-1	TGTGCCAGCAGTTACGCGGCGGGGGCCAGCACTGAAGCTTTCTTT	CASSYAAGASTEAFF
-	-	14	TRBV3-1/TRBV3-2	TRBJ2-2	TGTGCCAGCAGCCACCTCTCGGTGACCGGGGAGCTGTTTTTT	CASSHLSVTGELFF
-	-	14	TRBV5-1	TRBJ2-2	TGCGCCAGCAGCTTTCAAGACTTCACCGGGGAGCTGTTTTTT	CASSFQDFTGELFF
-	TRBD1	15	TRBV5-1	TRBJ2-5	TGCGCCAGCAGCTGGACAGGGGGACACCAAGAGACCCAGTACTTC	CASSWTGGHQETQYF
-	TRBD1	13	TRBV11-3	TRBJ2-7	TGTGCCAGCAGCTTGGACAGGGGGCTCGAGCAGTACTTC	CASSLDRGLEQYF